The 20 T cell receptor beta chains presented below share a single source sample, sequenced in a study of blood T cell repertoires in COVID-19. Method: immunoSEQ multiplex PCR; TCRdb's copy keeps in-frame clones and lacks some. This sample has 99,000 or so clones, with around nine tenths found just once. Specimen: peripheral blood. All receptors come from a man aged 45-65 years with COVID-19, enrolled during active disease.

This clone was recorded many times. The V and J genes are TRBV16 and TRBJ2-5; 10 nucleotides agree with TRBD1. The CDR3 has 15 residues. Germline V gives CDR1 KGHSY, CDR2 FQNENV. V was pared by 1 base and J by 4 bases, with 3 bases of the junction left unmatched. CDR3 in amino acids: CASSQLDRGSETQYF. CDR3 DNA sequence: TGTGCCAGCAGCCAATTGGACAGGGGGTCAGAGACCCAGTACTTC.

The V gene is TRBV11-2, the J gene TRBJ2-3, with TRBD1 matching over 7 bases. After removal of 5 bases from V and 1 base from J, the junction contained 12 bases not matched to a gene. The CDR3 contains 17 residues. Per the germline V gene, CDR1 is SGHAT and CDR2 is FQNNGV. The CDR3 sequence: CASSPRAGGRGTDTQYF. The DNA for the CDR3 is TGTGCCAGCAGCCCCCGCGCAGGGGGAAGAGGCACAGATACGCAGTATTTT.

This clone turned up a few times. V and J are TRBV27 and TRBJ2-2, with 8 nucleotides matching TRBD1. CDR1 is MNHEY and CDR2 is SMNVEV in the germline V gene (reference sequence). The CDR3 is 19 amino acids. With 6 bases clipped from V and 3 bases from J, the junction kept 18 bases outside the gene matches. DNA of the CDR3: TGTGCCAGCAGAGAGGCAGGACAGGGTCGAAGAGGAGACACCGGGGAGCTGTTTTTT. As protein: CASREAGQGRRGDTGELFF.

The gene calls are TRBV2 and TRBJ2-1; TRBD1 is a possible D gene (6 bases). This CDR3 has 16 amino acids. CDR1 and CDR2 from the germline V gene are SNHLY and FYNNEI. V lost 6 bases and J lost 0, with 15 bases in between. CDR3 in amino acids: CASSGETDSSYNEQFF. The CDR3 DNA is TGTGCCAGCAGCGGAGAGACGGACAGCTCCTACAATGAGCAGTTCTTC.

This chain links TRBV4-2 with TRBJ2-2, with 10 bases matching TRBD1. Germline V gene data show CDR1 as LGHNA and CDR2 as YNFKEQ. Trimming cost V 0 bases and J 6 bases; bases outside gene matches: 10. The CDR3 loop spans 18 amino acids. As DNA, the CDR3 is TGTGCCAGCAGCCAAGATGGGACAGGGGCTTTTATCGCCGGGGAGCTGTTTTTT. It is translated as CASSQDGTGAFIAGELFF.

The chain uses TRBV5-1 and TRBJ2-2; a possible D gene is TRBD1 (5 bases). Per germline, CDR1 SGHRS and CDR2 YFSETQ. The ends were cut back, 0 bases at V and 6 bases at J, with 12 bases in the middle. CDR3 length: 15 amino acids. The CDR3 coding sequence is TGCGCCAGCAGCTTGGAGGGGATGTTGTCCGGGGAGCTGTTTTTT. It codes for CASSLEGMLSGELFF.

The chain recombines TRBV9 with TRBJ2-4; possible D gene TRBD1, 5 bases. CDR3 length: 17 residues. V dropped 0 bases and J dropped 0 bases, with 13 bases sitting between them. Looked up from germline, CDR1 is SGDLS and CDR2 is YYNGEE. DNA for the CDR3: TGTGCCAGCAGCGTAGGGGGCAGTGCGACAGCCAAAAACATTCAGTACTTC. It is translated as CASSVGGSATAKNIQYF.

The CDR3 nucleotides are TGTGCCAGCAGCCTATCCGGGACAGGCAGTAATTCACCCCTCCACTTT. Its translation: CASSLSGTGSNSPLHF. The V call is TRBV14, the J call TRBJ1-6, with TRBD1 matching 8 bases. V was clipped by 4 bases and J by 6 bases; unmatched bases: 8. CDR1 is SGHDN, CDR2 FVKESK, per germline. CDR3 size: 16 residues.

The chain has TRBV6-5 and TRBJ2-7, with TRBD2 matching over 7 bases. Germline V gene lookup returns CDR1 MNHEY and CDR2 SVGAGI. Germline trimming cut 8 bases from V and 3 bases from J; bases unmatched to any gene: 7. This CDR3 has 13 residues. The CDR3 loop is CASQAGRDYEQYF. The CDR3 coding sequence is TGTGCCAGCCAAGCGGGGCGGGACTACGAGCAGTACTTC.

The rearrangement links TRBV7-9 to TRBJ1-2; 7 bases fit TRBD1. The V gene's germline CDR1 is SEHNR and CDR2 FQNEAQ (reference sequence). The length of the CDR3 is 13 residues. V was pared by 3 bases and J by 6 bases, with 4 bases of the junction left unmatched. The CDR3 DNA is TGTGCCAGCAGCTTGGGGACAGTAGATGGCTACACCTTC. The encoded protein is CASSLGTVDGYTF.

The CDR3 region has the DNA TGTGCCAGCAGTGAACTACGGGACAGAGTTTCTTACTCCTATAATTCACCCCTCCACTTT. Amino acids: CASSELRDRVSYSYNSPLHF. The chain is built from TRBV6-1 and TRBJ1-6, with TRBD1 matching over 7 bases. The CDR3 is 20 amino acids. Germline assignment: CDR1 MNHNS and CDR2 SASEGT. Trimming removed 2 bases from V and 0 bases from J; junction bases left unmatched: 13.

The chain carries TRBV19 and TRBJ1-1, with D perhaps matching TRBD1 (5 bases). Germline-derived CDR1 and CDR2 are LNHDA and SQIVND (reference sequence). CDR3 length: 16 residues. Trimming pared 7 bases from V and 0 bases from J, leaving 18 bases between. The CDR3 loop is CASTLGGGRMNTEAFF. Here the CDR3 DNA reads TGTGCCAGTACCCTCGGGGGGGGTAGGATGAACACTGAAGCTTTCTTT.

This clone was detected only once. The rearrangement joins TRBV5-8 to TRBJ1-1, with TRBD1 matching 7 bases. Germline V CDR1 and CDR2: SGHTS, YDEGEE. Trimming cost V 4 bases and J 0 bases; bases outside gene matches: 9. The CDR3 is 16 amino acids. The CDR3 spells CASSPGGGTVNTEAFF. CDR3 in DNA: TGTGCCAGCAGCCCGGGCGGCGGGACAGTGAACACTGAAGCTTTCTTT. The variable domain in full, with the rest retrieved from reference TRBV5-8 and TRBJ1-1, is EAGVTQSPTHLIKTRGQQATLRCSPISGHTSVYWYQQALGLGLQFLLWYDEGEERNRGNFPPRFSGRQFPNYSSELNVNALELEDSALYLCASSPGGGTVNTEAFFGQGTRLTVV.

This chain connects TRBV19 to TRBJ1-4; D is undetermined. The CDR3 sequence is 16 residues long. Trimming cost V 3 bases and J 3 bases, with 14 bases left between them. CDR1 is LNHDA, CDR2 SQIVND, per germline (reference sequence). The CDR3 sequence is CASSILTQRPNEKLFF. The CDR3 region has the DNA TGTGCCAGTAGTATTTTAACTCAGAGGCCTAATGAAAAACTGTTTTTT.

The chain carries TRBV19 and TRBJ2-3, with D perhaps matching TRBD1 (5 bases). CDR3 length: 17 amino acids. Per the germline V gene, CDR1 is LNHDA and CDR2 is SQIVND (reference sequence). Trimming left V 4 bases short and J 2 bases short, with 19 bases between. This CDR3 is CASSSMGNRLYTDTQYF. CDR3 coding DNA: TGTGCCAGTAGTAGCATGGGGAACAGGCTTTACACAGATACGCAGTATTTT.

This rearrangement joins TRBV9 to TRBJ2-2; 8 nucleotides match TRBD1. The junction had 2 bases not matched to a gene; V was cut back by 3 bases and J by 1 base. CDR3 size: 15 residues. Germline CDR1 and CDR2: SGDLS and YYNGEE. The CDR3 protein is CASSAGTGNTGELFF. The DNA of the CDR3 is TGTGCCAGCAGCGCCGGGACAGGGAACACCGGGGAGCTGTTTTTT.

This chain links TRBV5-1 with TRBJ2-3; TRBD2 aligns across 8 bases. The CDR3 is made up of 15 amino acids. V trimming: 4 bases; J trimming: 4 bases; junction bases outside the gene matches: 8. Germline V CDR1 and CDR2: SGHRS, YFSETQ. CDR3 nucleotides: TGCGCCAGCAGCCTTGAGGGCGGGGGGCCAGATACGCAGTATTTT. This gives the protein CASSLEGGGPDTQYF.

There are a few counts of this clone. The chain uses TRBV5-6 and TRBJ2-5, with 8 bases matching TRBD1. J gave up 5 bases and V 3 bases, and 3 bases lay outside the gene matches. The germline gives CDR1 SGHDT, CDR2 YYEEEE. The CDR3 totals 13 residues. The CDR3 DNA reads as TGTGCCAGCAGCTACAGGGGGATGGAGACCCAGTACTTC. Translation: CASSYRGMETQYF.

The chain has TRBV6-6 and TRBJ2-7; D perhaps matches TRBD1 (5 bases). The CDR3 is 16 amino acids. Germline CDR1 MNHNY, CDR2 SVGAGI (reference sequence). The germline V and J ends were trimmed by 5 bases and 2 bases, with 19 bases remaining between them. The CDR3 sequence is CASSRIQGPSTYEQYF. In DNA form, the CDR3 reads TGTGCCAGCAGTCGGATCCAGGGTCCTTCCACCTACGAGCAGTACTTC.

The chain carries TRBV18 and TRBJ1-2; D remains unclear. This CDR3 has 16 residues. Trimming pared 3 bases from V and 3 bases from J, leaving 17 bases between. Germline values: CDR1 KGHSH, CDR2 LQKENI. CDR3: CASSPQDLPLDYGYTF. CDR3 in DNA: TGTGCCAGCTCACCGCAGGACTTGCCCCTTGACTATGGCTACACCTTC. The whole variable domain, remainder taken from reference TRBV18 and TRBJ1-2, is NAGVMQNPRHLVRRRGQEARLRCSPMKGHSHVYWYRQLPEEGLKFMVYLQKENIIDESGMPKERFSAEFPKEGPSILRIQQVVRGDSAAYFCASSPQDLPLDYGYTFGSGTRLTVV.